A selection of T cell receptor beta chains follows, all from one sample in a study of blood T cell repertoires in COVID-19. This table comes from immunoSEQ multiplex PCR, and its TCRdb copy is limited to in-frame clones, with some not included. This sample has 200,000 to 250,000 clones; less than 85% occur once, and the top ten carry 5.5% to 7%. Sequencing was performed on peripheral blood. The origin of the receptors is a woman in her 70s with acute or convalescent COVID-19. CDR3s include the opening cysteine and the closing phenylalanine or tryptophan. The D gene is left open where the match is weak. Only part of the rows carry a size: once, few, many, or a class if the clone is expanded.

-	15	few	TRBV19	TRBJ2-3	TGTGCCAGTAGTACTCGGAGGGAGGGCACAGATACGCAGTATTTT	CASSTRREGTDTQYF
-	13	-	TRBV10-1	TRBJ2-3	TGCGCCAGCAGTGTCAGCGCCACAGATACGCAGTATTTT	CASSVSATDTQYF
TRBD2	17	-	TRBV2	TRBJ2-1	TGTGCCAGGGAAATTAGGCGTGGTAGCGGGAGGGACAATGAGCAGTTCTTC	CAREIRRGSGRDNEQFF
-	15	-	TRBV28	TRBJ1-5	TGTGCCAGCAGTTTATCAGGGTTTAGCAATCAGCCCCAGCATTTT	CASSLSGFSNQPQHF
TRBD1	19	-	TRBV27	TRBJ2-7	TGTGCCAGCAGCCCCGCCGGGACAGGAGACCCTAGTAAGTCCTACGAGCAGTACTTC	CASSPAGTGDPSKSYEQYF
TRBD1	18	once	TRBV24-1	TRBJ1-2	TGTGCCACCAGTGATTCTGCCCCGGGACAGCCAGCAAACTATGGCTACACCTTC	CATSDSAPGQPANYGYTF
-	17	-	TRBV7-9	TRBJ2-5	TGTGCCAGCAGCCTCCCCCTTTTTGGGCAGGGCCAAGAGACCCAGTACTTC	CASSLPLFGQGQETQYF
TRBD2	15	-	TRBV6-5	TRBJ2-7	TGTGCCAGCAGTCCTCGACTAGCGGGGTCATACGAGCAGTACTTC	CASSPRLAGSYEQYF
-	11	-	TRBV4-1	TRBJ2-1	TGCGCCAGCAGCCACCTAGATGAGCAGTTCTTC	CASSHLDEQFF
-	13	-	TRBV5-1	TRBJ2-1	TGCGCCAGCAGCTTGGCCCGGGGGAATGAGCAGTTCTTC	CASSLARGNEQFF
-	16	-	TRBV5-1	TRBJ2-2	TGCGCCAGCAGCTTGGTCGCAGGGGATTTCACCGGGGAGCTGTTTTTT	CASSLVAGDFTGELFF
TRBD1	13	few	TRBV4-2	TRBJ1-2	TGTGCCAGCAGCCTGCGCACAGGGGATGGCTACACCTTC	CASSLRTGDGYTF
-	14	few	TRBV5-6	TRBJ1-5	TGTGCCAGCAGTTTTCGGGGTACCAATCAGCCCCAGCATTTT	CASSFRGTNQPQHF
TRBD1	15	few	TRBV30	TRBJ1-5	TGTGCCTGGTCCGGGACAGGGGATAGCAATCAGCCCCAGCATTTT	CAWSGTGDSNQPQHF
-	13	-	TRBV27	TRBJ1-6	TGTGCCAGCAGAACTTTCATGAATTCACCCCTCCACTTT	CASRTFMNSPLHF
-	16	-	TRBV5-6	TRBJ2-7	TGTGCCAGCAGCTTGGTTGGGAGGTTTGGGTCCTACGAGCAGTACTTC	CASSLVGRFGSYEQYF
TRBD1	14	-	TRBV2	TRBJ1-5	TGTGCCAGCAGTCCTGACAGGGCGGGTCAGCCCCAGCATTTT	CASSPDRAGQPQHF
TRBD2	16	-	TRBV5-4	TRBJ2-7	TGTGCCAGCAGCTTGGAGGGACTAGCGGGAGTGAGGGAGCAGTACTTC	CASSLEGLAGVREQYF
TRBD1	13	-	TRBV28	TRBJ1-5	TGTGCCAGCAGTACGACAGGGGAGCAGCCCCAGCATTTT	CASSTTGEQPQHF
TRBD1	14	-	TRBV5-4	TRBJ2-7	TGTGCCAGCAGCTCCCGGGACAGATCCTACGAGCAGTACTTC	CASSSRDRSYEQYF
TRBD1	14	-	TRBV5-1	TRBJ2-7	TGCGCCAGCAGCGTGACAGGGCCCTCCTACGAGCAGTACTTC	CASSVTGPSYEQYF
TRBD1	16	-	TRBV18	TRBJ1-4	TGTGCCAGCTCACCTGGTCAGGGGGCTGTAGGTGAAAAACTGTTTTTT	CASSPGQGAVGEKLFF
-	12	few	TRBV2	TRBJ1-5	TGTGCCAGCAGGACAGCAAATCAGCCCCAGCATTTT	CASRTANQPQHF
-	15	-	TRBV7-9	TRBJ1-1	TGTGCCAGCAGCCCCCGGACAGACCCGAACACTGAAGCTTTCTTT	CASSPRTDPNTEAFF
TRBD2	16	-	TRBV11-3	TRBJ2-5	TGTGCCAGCAGGTCAGGAGGGAGGGTATCTTGGGAGACCCAGTACTTC	CASRSGGRVSWETQYF
-	17	once	TRBV7-6	TRBJ1-4	TGTGCCAGCAGCTTAAAAGTTTGGGGGCCAGGGTACGAAAAACTGTTTTTT	CASSLKVWGPGYEKLFF
-	15	-	TRBV5-4	TRBJ1-2	TGTGCCAGCAGCTTTCCGGGGGAGGGGAACTATGGCTACACCTTC	CASSFPGEGNYGYTF
-	16	-	TRBV5-1	TRBJ2-6	TGCGCCAGCAGCTCGCATACTGTTTCTGGGGCCAACGTCCTGACTTTC	CASSSHTVSGANVLTF
TRBD1	15	few	TRBV18	TRBJ1-1	TGTGCCAGCTCAGCAGGGGGGTCCCACATTGTACAAGTTTTCTTT	CASSAGGSHIVQVFF
-	13	-	TRBV19	TRBJ1-2	TGTGCCAGTAGTATAGGGGCAAGCTATGGCTACACCTTC	CASSIGASYGYTF
-	16	-	TRBV6-5	TRBJ2-2	TGTGCCAGCAGTTACGGGGCAGGAGTCTTGAGCGGGGAGCTGTTTTTT	CASSYGAGVLSGELFF
-	15	-	TRBV19	TRBJ1-5	TGTGCCAGTAGTATATCAGGAATTAGCAATCAGCCCCAGCATTTT	CASSISGISNQPQHF
TRBD1	18	-	TRBV18	TRBJ2-4	TGTGCCAGCTCACCACGTTCTGGGACAGGGGGGCCCAAAAACATTCAGTACTTC	CASSPRSGTGGPKNIQYF
-	14	few	TRBV18	TRBJ1-2	TGTGCCAGCTCACCAGAGGGTAATAACTATGGCTACACCTTC	CASSPEGNNYGYTF
TRBD1	15	once	TRBV4-1	TRBJ1-4	TGCGCCAGCAGCCGACAGACAGGGGCTAATGAAAAACTGTTTTTT	CASSRQTGANEKLFF
-	16	-	TRBV10-3	TRBJ2-3	TGTGCCATCAGTGACCCGACAGCGACCTGGCCAGATACGCAGTATTTT	CAISDPTATWPDTQYF
-	13	-	TRBV12-3/TRBV12-4	TRBJ2-5	TGTGCCAGCAGTCTCCCTCCGCAAGAGACCCAGTACTTC	CASSLPPQETQYF
TRBD2	16	-	TRBV5-1	TRBJ2-5	TGCGCCAGCACCCGGGGGCCTAGCGGGGGCCAAGAGACCCAGTACTTC	CASTRGPSGGQETQYF
-	14	-	TRBV28	TRBJ2-7	TGTGCCAGCAGTTTATTGCGGGTCTCCTACGAGCAGTACTTC	CASSLLRVSYEQYF
-	16	-	TRBV6-5	TRBJ2-4	TGTGCCAGCAGTTACTCTCCGAACTTAGCCAAAAACATTCAGTACTTC	CASSYSPNLAKNIQYF
-	15	-	TRBV30	TRBJ1-2	TGTGCCTGGAGTGTACTAGGGGGGGGATTTTATGGCTACACCTTC	CAWSVLGGGFYGYTF
-	14	-	TRBV5-1	TRBJ1-1	TGCGCCAGCAGCTTGGTGGCAAGTAACACTGAAGCTTTCTTT	CASSLVASNTEAFF
TRBD2	14	-	TRBV27	TRBJ2-7	TGTGCCAGCAGCGGACTAGCGGTCTCCTACGAGCAGTACTTC	CASSGLAVSYEQYF
TRBD2	15	-	TRBV19	TRBJ2-5	TGTGCCAGTAGTATTGGCGGGAGGGCCCAAGAGACCCAGTACTTC	CASSIGGRAQETQYF
-	16	-	TRBV29-1	TRBJ1-1	TGCAGCGTTGAAGCGGCCGGAACAGGTCGGAACACTGAAGCTTTCTTT	CSVEAAGTGRNTEAFF
-	16	-	TRBV21-1	TRBJ2-3	TGTGCCAGCAGCTTCGATGGCGGGAGGGCCGGAGATACGCAGTATTTT	CASSFDGGRAGDTQYF
TRBD2	16	-	TRBV13	TRBJ2-2	TGTGCCAGCAGCTTCCATAGCGGGGGGGACACCGGGGAGCTGTTTTTT	CASSFHSGGDTGELFF
-	16	-	TRBV5-4	TRBJ2-5	TGTGCCAGCAGCCCGGTCCGTCAGGGCGGCCAAGAGACCCAGTACTTC	CASSPVRQGGQETQYF
-	15	-	TRBV18	TRBJ2-1	TGTGCCAGCTCCCGAAGTGGCAGCTCCTACAATGAGCAGTTCTTC	CASSRSGSSYNEQFF
TRBD1	16	-	TRBV19	TRBJ1-5	TGTGCCAGTAGTATTATAGGACAGGGGGCGCATCAGCCCCAGCATTTT	CASSIIGQGAHQPQHF